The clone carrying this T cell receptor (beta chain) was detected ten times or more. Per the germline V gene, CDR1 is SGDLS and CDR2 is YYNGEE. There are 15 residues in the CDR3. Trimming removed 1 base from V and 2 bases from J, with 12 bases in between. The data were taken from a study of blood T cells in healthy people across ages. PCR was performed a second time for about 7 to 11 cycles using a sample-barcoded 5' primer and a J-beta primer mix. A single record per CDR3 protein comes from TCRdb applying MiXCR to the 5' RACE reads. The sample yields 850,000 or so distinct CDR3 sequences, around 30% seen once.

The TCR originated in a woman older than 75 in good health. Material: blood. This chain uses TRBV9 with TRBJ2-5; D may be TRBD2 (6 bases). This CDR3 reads CASSVSGVLQETQYF. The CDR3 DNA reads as TGTGCCAGCAGCGTATCGGGGGTGCTTCAAGAGACCCAGTACTTC.